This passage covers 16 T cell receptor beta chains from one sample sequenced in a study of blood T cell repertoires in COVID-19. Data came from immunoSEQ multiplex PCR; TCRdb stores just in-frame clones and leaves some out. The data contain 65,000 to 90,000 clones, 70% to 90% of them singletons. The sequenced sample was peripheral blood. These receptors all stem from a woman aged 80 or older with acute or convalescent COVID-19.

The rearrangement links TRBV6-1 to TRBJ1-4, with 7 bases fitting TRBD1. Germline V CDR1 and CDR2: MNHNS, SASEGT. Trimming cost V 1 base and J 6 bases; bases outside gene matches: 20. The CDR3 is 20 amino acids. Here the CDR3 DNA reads TGTGCCAGCAGTGAAGTTGTCAGCGCGGGACAGAGCCCTTCTGATGAAAAACTGTTTTTT. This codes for CASSEVVSAGQSPSDEKLFF.

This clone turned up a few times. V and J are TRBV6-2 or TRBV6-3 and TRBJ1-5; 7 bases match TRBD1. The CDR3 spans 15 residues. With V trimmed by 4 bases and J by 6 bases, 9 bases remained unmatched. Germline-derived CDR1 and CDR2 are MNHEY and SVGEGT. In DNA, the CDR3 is TGTGCCAGCAGTTCCAATGACAGGGTCAGTCAGCCCCAGCATTTT. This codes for CASSSNDRVSQPQHF.

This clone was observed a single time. The CDR3 DNA is TGTGCCAGCTCACACGACAGGGATAACTCTGGAAACACCATATATTTT. Translation gives CASSHDRDNSGNTIYF. The J gene is TRBJ1-3, the V gene TRBV18, with 7 bases aligning to TRBD1. This CDR3 contains 16 residues. Germline V CDR1 and CDR2: KGHSH, LQKENI. The V gene end was trimmed by 4 bases and the J gene end by 0 bases; junction bases not matched to a gene: 6.

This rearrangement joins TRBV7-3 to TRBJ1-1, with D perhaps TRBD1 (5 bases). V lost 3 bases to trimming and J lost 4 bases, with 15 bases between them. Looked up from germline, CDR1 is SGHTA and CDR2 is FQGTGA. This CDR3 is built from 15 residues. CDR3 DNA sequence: TGTGCCAGCAGCTTGACGGGAGGGGTTGGCACTGAAGCTTTCTTT. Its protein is CASSLTGGVGTEAFF.

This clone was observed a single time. CDR3 nucleotide sequence: TGTGCCAGCAGCGAAAAGGCAGGGAGGGGTGACGCTGAAGCTTTCTTT. The encoded protein is CASSEKAGRGDAEAFF. The rearrangement joins TRBV9 to TRBJ1-1, with D perhaps matching TRBD1 (5 bases). This CDR3 comprises 16 residues. The germline V gene has CDR1 SGDLS and CDR2 YYNGEE. Deletions cut 3 bases from V and 6 bases from J, with 21 bases between.

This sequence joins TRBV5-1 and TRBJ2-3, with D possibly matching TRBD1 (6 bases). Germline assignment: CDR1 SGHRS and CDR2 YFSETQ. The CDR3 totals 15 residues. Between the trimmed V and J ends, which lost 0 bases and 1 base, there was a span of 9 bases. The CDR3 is CASSLEGVGTDTQYF. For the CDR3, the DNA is TGCGCCAGCAGCTTGGAGGGGGTGGGCACAGATACGCAGTATTTT.

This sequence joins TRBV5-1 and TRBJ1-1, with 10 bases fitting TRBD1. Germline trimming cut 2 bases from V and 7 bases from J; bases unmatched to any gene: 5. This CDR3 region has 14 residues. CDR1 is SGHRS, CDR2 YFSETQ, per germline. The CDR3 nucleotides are TGCGCCAGCAGCTTAGATGGACAGGGGGGTGAAGCTTTCTTT. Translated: CASSLDGQGGEAFF.

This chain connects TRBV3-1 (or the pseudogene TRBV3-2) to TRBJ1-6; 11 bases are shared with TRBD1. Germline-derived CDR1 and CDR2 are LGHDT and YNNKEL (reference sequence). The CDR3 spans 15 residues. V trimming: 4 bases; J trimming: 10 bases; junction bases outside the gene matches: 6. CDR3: CASSRTGGAESPLHF. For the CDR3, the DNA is TGTGCCAGCAGCCGGACAGGGGGCGCGGAATCACCCCTCCACTTT.

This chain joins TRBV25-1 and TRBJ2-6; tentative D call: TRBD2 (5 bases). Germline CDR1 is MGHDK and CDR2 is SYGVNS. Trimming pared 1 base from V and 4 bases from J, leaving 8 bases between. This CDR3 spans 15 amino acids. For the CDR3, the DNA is TGTGCCAGCAGTGAATCGAGGGCCGGGGCCAACGTCCTGACTTTC. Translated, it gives CASSESRAGANVLTF.

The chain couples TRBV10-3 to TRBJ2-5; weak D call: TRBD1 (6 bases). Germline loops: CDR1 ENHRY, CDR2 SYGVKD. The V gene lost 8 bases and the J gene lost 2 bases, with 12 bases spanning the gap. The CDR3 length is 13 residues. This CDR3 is CAIRMGAQETQYF. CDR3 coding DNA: TGTGCCATCCGTATGGGGGCGCAAGAGACCCAGTACTTC.

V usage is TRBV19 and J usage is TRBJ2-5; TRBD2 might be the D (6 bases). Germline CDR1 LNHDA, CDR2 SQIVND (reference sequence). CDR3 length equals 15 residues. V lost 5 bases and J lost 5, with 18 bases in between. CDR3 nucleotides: TGTGCCAGTAGTGGGCCGCGGGGCGGCGGGGAGACCCAGTACTTC. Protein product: CASSGPRGGGETQYF.

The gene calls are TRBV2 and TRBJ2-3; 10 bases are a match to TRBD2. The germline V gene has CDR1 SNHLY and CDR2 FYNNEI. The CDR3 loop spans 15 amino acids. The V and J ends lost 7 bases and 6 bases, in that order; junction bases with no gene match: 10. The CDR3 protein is CASTRSGGAMDTQYF. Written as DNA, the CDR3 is TGTGCCAGCACCCGGAGCGGGGGGGCCATGGATACGCAGTATTTT.

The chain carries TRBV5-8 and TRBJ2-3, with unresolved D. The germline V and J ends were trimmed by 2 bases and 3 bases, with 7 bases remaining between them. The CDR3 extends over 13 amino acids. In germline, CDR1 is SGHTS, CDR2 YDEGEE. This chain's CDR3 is CASSFLRTDTQYF. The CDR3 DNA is TGTGCCAGCAGCTTTTTGAGGACAGATACGCAGTATTTT.

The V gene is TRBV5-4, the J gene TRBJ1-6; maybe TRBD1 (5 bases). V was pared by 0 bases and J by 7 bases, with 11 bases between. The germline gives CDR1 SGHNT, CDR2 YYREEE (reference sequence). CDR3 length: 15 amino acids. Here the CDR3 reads CASSLGARVNSPLHF. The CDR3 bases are TGTGCCAGCAGCTTGGGAGCCAGGGTGAATTCACCCCTCCACTTT.

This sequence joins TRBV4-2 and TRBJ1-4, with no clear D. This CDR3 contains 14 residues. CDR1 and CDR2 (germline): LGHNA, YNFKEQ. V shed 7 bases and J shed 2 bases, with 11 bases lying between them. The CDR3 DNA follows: TGTGCCAGCACCCTGGGGAGGACTAATGAAAAACTGTTTTTT. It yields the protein CASTLGRTNEKLFF.

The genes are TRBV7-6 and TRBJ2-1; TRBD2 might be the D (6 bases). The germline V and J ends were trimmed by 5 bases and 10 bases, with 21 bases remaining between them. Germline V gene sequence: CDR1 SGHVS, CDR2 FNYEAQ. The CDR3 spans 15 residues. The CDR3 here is CASSPRTSKFPEQFF. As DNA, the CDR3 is TGTGCCAGCAGCCCGAGAACTAGCAAATTCCCCGAGCAGTTCTTC.